A selection of T cell receptor beta chains follows, all from one sample in a study of T cell repertoires in cytomegalovirus infection. TCRdb used MiXCR to reprocess the reads, holding one entry per CDR3 protein. The repertoire includes nearly 650,000 distinct CDR3 sequences, 20% to 30% of them detected once, and 6.5% to 10% sits in the top ten. The sample consisted of CD8+ T cells from PBMCs. Every receptor here comes from a human donor in good health (CMV status not recorded). Some clones in this sample may be carry-over from other donors' samples. Both conserved end residues are part of each CDR3.

v_call	j_call	cdr3_aa
TRBV7-2	TRBJ1-5	CASSLGRISNQPQHF
TRBV7-9	TRBJ1-1	CASSHGGSTEAFF
TRBV28	TRBJ2-1	CASSLHATGGSYNEQFF
TRBV6-5	TRBJ2-7	CASSPDGYEQYF
TRBV6-2/TRBV6-3	TRBJ1-1	CASSYNRGNTEAFF
TRBV20-1	TRBJ2-1	CSARTPRDRAYNEQFF
TRBV6-1	TRBJ1-5	CAAGVNQPQHF
TRBV7-6	TRBJ2-5	CASSETPGETQYF
TRBV25-1	TRBJ2-3	CASSERLYGDTQYF
TRBV7-6	TRBJ2-5	CASSDPPAGGHQETQYF